This T cell receptor beta chain was sequenced in a study of blood T cell repertoires in COVID-19. Study context: T cells, B-cell-depleted T cells, or PBMCs provided the cDNA or gDNA that served as material.

V was shortened by 3 bases and J by 4 bases, with 13 bases between the two germline ends. The germline CDR1 and CDR2 sequences are SGDLS and YYNGEE. The CDR3 covers 15 residues. Before being deemed recovered, Cohort 3 donors had two negative PCRs, clearance, or symptom resolution. Clones were sequenced by immunoSEQ multiplex PCR, and TCRdb holds only the in-frame ones, with some missing. The sample carries fewer than 500,000 clones, around 87% recorded once. The sequence derives from a young man who had recovered from COVID-19. J is TRBJ1-4 and V is TRBV9; D is unclear. Sequenced: PBMCs or T cells enriched from blood (not recorded which). Here the CDR3 reads CASSDSGVLNEKLFF. CDR3 nucleotides: TGTGCCAGCAGCGACTCAGGCGTCCTTAATGAAAAACTGTTTTTT.